This T cell receptor beta chain emerged from a study of PD-L1 blockade in urothelial cancer. The protocol was immunoSEQ multiplex PCR, while the TCRdb copy is restricted to in-frame clones and leaves out a portion. The data show fewer than 60,000 clones, 85% seen once. As to time point: pretreatment peripheral blood. This clonotype originated in a man between 65 and 85 years old with urothelial cancer. The source was PBMCs, collected around atezolizumab (anti-PD-L1) treatment.

The chain's CDR3 is CASSLDGGFAYEQYF. CDR3 in DNA: TGTGCCAGCAGCTTAGACGGGGGTTTCGCCTACGAGCAGTACTTC. The chain carries TRBV11-2 and TRBJ2-7, with D perhaps TRBD2 (6 bases). Germline loops: CDR1 SGHAT, CDR2 FQNNGV. The CDR3 covers 15 residues. V was cut by 0 bases and J by 2 bases, with 11 bases left in between.